These T cell receptor beta chains were read from a single sample in a study of cytomegalovirus exposure and HLA in healthy donors. The method was immunoSEQ multiplex PCR; TCRdb's version includes in-frame clones alone and lacks a portion of them. The data contain some 69,000 clones, roughly 94% of them seen just once; the ten biggest clones take up around 4.5%. The specimen was PBMCs. These TCRs come from a man between 18 and 35 years old in good health and CMV-seropositive. Both conserved end residues are part of each CDR3. A D gene is named only where the DNA matches it firmly. Size is omitted from some rows. Given values are once, few, many or a class for expanded clones.

cdr3_nt: TGTGCCAGCAGCCAAGGGGTTACCGGGACAGGGTTCTATGGCTACACCTTC
cdr3_aa: CASSQGVTGTGFYGYTF
clone_size: .
j_call: TRBJ1-2
v_call: TRBV16
d_call: TRBD1
cdr3_length: 17

cdr3_nt: TGTGCCAGCTCACCGGGTGGACAGGATAACTATGGCTACACCTTC
cdr3_aa: CASSPGGQDNYGYTF
clone_size: .
j_call: TRBJ1-2
v_call: TRBV18
d_call: TRBD1
cdr3_length: 15

cdr3_nt: TGCGCCAGCAGACTTGGGAGTACGCAGTATTTT
cdr3_aa: CASRLGSTQYF
clone_size: .
j_call: TRBJ2-3
v_call: TRBV5-1
d_call: .
cdr3_length: 11

cdr3_nt: TGTGCCTGGAGCCCCCCGACAGGGGATGGGGAGACCCAGTACTTC
cdr3_aa: CAWSPPTGDGETQYF
clone_size: .
j_call: TRBJ2-5
v_call: TRBV30
d_call: TRBD1
cdr3_length: 15

cdr3_nt: TGTGCCACCAGCAGCTTAGAGGACAGACAAAACCTTAACTATGGCTACACCTTC
cdr3_aa: CATSSLEDRQNLNYGYTF
clone_size: .
j_call: TRBJ1-2
v_call: TRBV15
d_call: .
cdr3_length: 18

cdr3_nt: TGTGCCAGCAGCTCCTACCAGGGGGGACCGAACTATGGCTACACCTTC
cdr3_aa: CASSSYQGGPNYGYTF
clone_size: .
j_call: TRBJ1-2
v_call: TRBV7-9
d_call: TRBD1
cdr3_length: 16

cdr3_nt: TGTGCCAGCAGTTACTTTTTGAGTAGCGGGAGTGGATTGGACTTC
cdr3_aa: CASSYFLSSGSGLDF
clone_size: .
j_call: TRBJ2-7
v_call: TRBV6-5
d_call: TRBD2
cdr3_length: 15

cdr3_nt: TGTGCCAGCAGCCCGACAGGGGGCGACTATGGCTACACCTTC
cdr3_aa: CASSPTGGDYGYTF
clone_size: .
j_call: TRBJ1-2
v_call: TRBV5-5
d_call: TRBD1
cdr3_length: 14

cdr3_nt: TGTGCCAGCAGTTTAGCCGGGACAGGCACCTATGGCTACACCTTC
cdr3_aa: CASSLAGTGTYGYTF
clone_size: .
j_call: TRBJ1-2
v_call: TRBV28
d_call: TRBD1
cdr3_length: 15

cdr3_nt: TGTGCCAGCAGCCCCAGTAACACCGGGGAGCTGTTTTTT
cdr3_aa: CASSPSNTGELFF
clone_size: .
j_call: TRBJ2-2
v_call: TRBV2
d_call: .
cdr3_length: 13

cdr3_nt: TGTGCTAGTGGCCCCCCCCCACAGGGGGCAGGGGGGGCCGGGGAGCTGTTTTTT
cdr3_aa: CASGPPPQGAGGAGELFF
clone_size: .
j_call: TRBJ2-2
v_call: TRBV12-5
d_call: TRBD1
cdr3_length: 18

cdr3_nt: TGTGCCAGCTTACAGGGGGCTGGAAACACCATATATTTT
cdr3_aa: CASLQGAGNTIYF
clone_size: .
j_call: TRBJ1-3
v_call: TRBV2
d_call: TRBD1
cdr3_length: 13

cdr3_nt: TGTGCCAGCAGCTTAGGCCCAGCGGGGGACAATGAGCAGTTCTTC
cdr3_aa: CASSLGPAGDNEQFF
clone_size: once
j_call: TRBJ2-1
v_call: TRBV7-9
d_call: TRBD2
cdr3_length: 15

cdr3_nt: TGCGCCAGCAGCCTTTCAAGGTTACTATCTGTTGGCTACACCTTC
cdr3_aa: CASSLSRLLSVGYTF
clone_size: .
j_call: TRBJ1-2
v_call: TRBV4-3
d_call: .
cdr3_length: 15

cdr3_nt: TGTGCCTGGATGGTAGCGGGGGGCTCCTACGAGCAGTACTTC
cdr3_aa: CAWMVAGGSYEQYF
clone_size: .
j_call: TRBJ2-7
v_call: TRBV30
d_call: TRBD2
cdr3_length: 14

cdr3_nt: TGTGCCAGCAGTTTATGGCGGCAGAATAATTCACCCCTCCACTTT
cdr3_aa: CASSLWRQNNSPLHF
clone_size: .
j_call: TRBJ1-6
v_call: TRBV27
d_call: .
cdr3_length: 15

cdr3_nt: TGTGCCAGCAGTACAGGGACAGGGGGCCTTACTGAAGCTTTCTTT
cdr3_aa: CASSTGTGGLTEAFF
clone_size: .
j_call: TRBJ1-1
v_call: TRBV6-5
d_call: TRBD1
cdr3_length: 15

cdr3_nt: TGTGCCAGTAGTATAACCCTGGCAGGGTTTGGCAATCAGCCCCAGCATTTT
cdr3_aa: CASSITLAGFGNQPQHF
clone_size: .
j_call: TRBJ1-5
v_call: TRBV19
d_call: .
cdr3_length: 17

cdr3_nt: TGTGCCAGTAGTATAGGGAGGACAGGGGGGCGAAGGGTTACCGGGGAGCTGTTTTTT
cdr3_aa: CASSIGRTGGRRVTGELFF
clone_size: .
j_call: TRBJ2-2
v_call: TRBV19
d_call: TRBD1
cdr3_length: 19

cdr3_nt: TGTGCCAGCAGCTTAAAGGGGTCCTTGTGGCAGCCCCAGCATTTT
cdr3_aa: CASSLKGSLWQPQHF
clone_size: .
j_call: TRBJ1-5
v_call: TRBV7-3
d_call: .
cdr3_length: 15

cdr3_nt: TGTGCCAGCAGCCTAGCGGGAGAATGGACCGGGGAGCTGTTTTTT
cdr3_aa: CASSLAGEWTGELFF
clone_size: .
j_call: TRBJ2-2
v_call: TRBV7-6
d_call: TRBD2
cdr3_length: 15

cdr3_nt: TGTGCCAGTGACCAAGGACAGGGGGCGAGGGAGCAGTACTTC
cdr3_aa: CASDQGQGAREQYF
clone_size: .
j_call: TRBJ2-7
v_call: TRBV19
d_call: TRBD1
cdr3_length: 14

cdr3_nt: TGTGCCAGCTCACCAAACAGGGAAAGCTCTGGGGCCAACGTCCTGACTTTC
cdr3_aa: CASSPNRESSGANVLTF
clone_size: .
j_call: TRBJ2-6
v_call: TRBV18
d_call: .
cdr3_length: 17

cdr3_nt: TGTGCCAGCAGTCTAGCGGGGGGCCACAATGAGCAGTTCTTC
cdr3_aa: CASSLAGGHNEQFF
clone_size: .
j_call: TRBJ2-1
v_call: TRBV7-9
d_call: TRBD2
cdr3_length: 14

cdr3_nt: TGTGCCAGCAGCCCCGTGACTAGCGGGAAAGGCGAGCAGTACTTC
cdr3_aa: CASSPVTSGKGEQYF
clone_size: .
j_call: TRBJ2-7
v_call: TRBV7-8
d_call: TRBD2
cdr3_length: 15

cdr3_nt: TGTGCCAGCACCAAAGGTGGGGAGGGCAAAAACATTCAGTACTTC
cdr3_aa: CASTKGGEGKNIQYF
clone_size: .
j_call: TRBJ2-4
v_call: TRBV6-5
d_call: TRBD2
cdr3_length: 15

cdr3_nt: TGCGCCAGCAGACGACAGGGGGCTAATGAAAAACTGTTTTTT
cdr3_aa: CASRRQGANEKLFF
clone_size: .
j_call: TRBJ1-4
v_call: TRBV4-3
d_call: TRBD1
cdr3_length: 14

cdr3_nt: TGTGCCAGCAGTTTCCCGGGACAGGGGGTGTCGTGGGAGACCCAGTACTTC
cdr3_aa: CASSFPGQGVSWETQYF
clone_size: .
j_call: TRBJ2-5
v_call: TRBV28
d_call: TRBD1
cdr3_length: 17

cdr3_nt: TGTGCCAGCAGCCTGGTGGATATTCATGAGGGGGCAAACTATGGCTACACCTTC
cdr3_aa: CASSLVDIHEGANYGYTF
clone_size: .
j_call: TRBJ1-2
v_call: TRBV7-2
d_call: TRBD1
cdr3_length: 18

cdr3_nt: TGTGCCAGCAGCCAGGAGGCTCCCAACACTGAAGCTTTCTTT
cdr3_aa: CASSQEAPNTEAFF
clone_size: .
j_call: TRBJ1-1
v_call: TRBV6-1
d_call: .
cdr3_length: 14

cdr3_nt: TGTGCCAGCAGTGAAAGACTAGCGGGAGCCAACGGTGAGCAGTTCTTC
cdr3_aa: CASSERLAGANGEQFF
clone_size: .
j_call: TRBJ2-1
v_call: TRBV6-1
d_call: TRBD2
cdr3_length: 16

cdr3_nt: TGTGCCATCAGTGACGAGCCAACTTATGGCTACACCTTC
cdr3_aa: CAISDEPTYGYTF
clone_size: .
j_call: TRBJ1-2
v_call: TRBV10-3
d_call: .
cdr3_length: 13

cdr3_nt: TGCGCCAGCAGCCAAGATCTATTACTAGCGGGAGGGCAGGGGGAGCTGTTTTTT
cdr3_aa: CASSQDLLLAGGQGELFF
clone_size: .
j_call: TRBJ2-2
v_call: TRBV4-1
d_call: TRBD2
cdr3_length: 18

cdr3_nt: TGTGCCAGTAGTATTATAAGGGGCGGACAAGAGACCCAGTACTTC
cdr3_aa: CASSIIRGGQETQYF
clone_size: .
j_call: TRBJ2-5
v_call: TRBV19
d_call: .
cdr3_length: 15

cdr3_nt: TGTGCCACAACGGTAGTTCCGGGGGGTTACACCGGGGAGCTGTTTTTT
cdr3_aa: CATTVVPGGYTGELFF
clone_size: .
j_call: TRBJ2-2
v_call: TRBV28
d_call: TRBD2
cdr3_length: 16

cdr3_nt: TGCGCCAGCGGAATTGGGGGACAGGGGGCCGCAGATACGCAGTATTTT
cdr3_aa: CASGIGGQGAADTQYF
clone_size: .
j_call: TRBJ2-3
v_call: TRBV5-1
d_call: TRBD1
cdr3_length: 16

cdr3_nt: TGTGCCAGCAGGGAACCAGGGGTTTTGAATGGCTACACCTTC
cdr3_aa: CASREPGVLNGYTF
clone_size: .
j_call: TRBJ1-2
v_call: TRBV6-5
d_call: .
cdr3_length: 14

cdr3_nt: TGTGCCAGCAGCCCAGCAACAGGACAGGGGACGACGTTGACCCAGTACTTC
cdr3_aa: CASSPATGQGTTLTQYF
clone_size: .
j_call: TRBJ2-5
v_call: TRBV7-9
d_call: TRBD1
cdr3_length: 17

cdr3_nt: TGTGCCAGCAGTACGACAGGGGTGATAAACGAGCAGTACTTC
cdr3_aa: CASSTTGVINEQYF
clone_size: .
j_call: TRBJ2-7
v_call: TRBV28
d_call: TRBD1
cdr3_length: 14

cdr3_nt: TGCGCCACCCGCCCGAGCGGCACTGAAGCTTTCTTT
cdr3_aa: CATRPSGTEAFF
clone_size: once
j_call: TRBJ1-1
v_call: TRBV10-2
d_call: .
cdr3_length: 12

cdr3_nt: TGTGCCACCAGCAGGGCGGGGGACACCGGGGAGCTGTTTTTT
cdr3_aa: CATSRAGDTGELFF
clone_size: .
j_call: TRBJ2-2
v_call: TRBV15
d_call: TRBD2
cdr3_length: 14

cdr3_nt: TGTGCCAGCAGCGCCGGGACAGGGTACAACCAGCCCCAGCATTTT
cdr3_aa: CASSAGTGYNQPQHF
clone_size: .
j_call: TRBJ1-5
v_call: TRBV28
d_call: TRBD1
cdr3_length: 15

cdr3_nt: TGTGCCAGCAGCTTAGGGAGGGGGCGAGACGAGCAGTACTTC
cdr3_aa: CASSLGRGRDEQYF
clone_size: .
j_call: TRBJ2-7
v_call: TRBV7-2
d_call: .
cdr3_length: 14

cdr3_nt: TGTGCAAGTCGCTGGGAGACCCCCCCCGACAATGAGCAGTTCTTC
cdr3_aa: CASRWETPPDNEQFF
clone_size: .
j_call: TRBJ2-1
v_call: TRBV12-2
d_call: .
cdr3_length: 15

cdr3_nt: TGTGCCAGCACCCCTGGGGGCATCGTGTCTGGAAACACCATATATTTT
cdr3_aa: CASTPGGIVSGNTIYF
clone_size: .
j_call: TRBJ1-3
v_call: TRBV28
d_call: .
cdr3_length: 16

cdr3_nt: TGTGCCACCAGCCCACAGGGCTACTACGAGCAGTACTTC
cdr3_aa: CATSPQGYYEQYF
clone_size: once
j_call: TRBJ2-7
v_call: TRBV15
d_call: .
cdr3_length: 13